These 7 T cell receptor beta chains share one sample of origin, sequenced in a study of glioma-infiltrating T cells. TCR alpha and beta CDR3 regions were amplified from RNA using iRepertoire nested multiplex PCR. TCRdb analysed the multiplex PCR reads with MiXCR anew, one entry per CDR3 protein. This sample has 93,000 or so distinct CDR3 sequences, with about 30% found just once. Input material: glioma tissue, nonneoplastic brain tissue, or PBMCs (not recorded which). These receptors all stem from a human donor with low-grade glioma or glioblastoma, undergoing nonglioma brain surgery, or in good health (not recorded which).

This clonotype was seen many times. The chain recombines TRBV12-3 or TRBV12-4 with TRBJ2-7; D remains unclear. The V and J ends lost 3 bases and 6 bases respectively, with 12 bases between them. The CDR3 runs 13 residues. CDR3 bases: TGTGCCAGCAGTTTTGCCAGATTGGGCGAGCAGTACTTC. This sequence encodes CASSFARLGEQYF.

This clonotype was seen repeatedly, ten times or more. CDR3 bases: TGTGCCAGCAGTGGGGCGGGGGCCTCACGCAATGAGCAGTTCTTC. Translation: CASSGAGASRNEQFF. The chain recombines TRBV27 with TRBJ2-1; TRBD2 might be the D (7 bases). Germline loops: CDR1 MNHEY, CDR2 SMNVEV (reference sequence). The V gene lost 5 bases and the J gene lost 6 bases, with 17 bases spanning the gap. The CDR3 runs 15 residues.

In this sample, this clonotype turned up many times. The V gene is TRBV27, the J gene TRBJ1-5; D unclear. V was trimmed by 0 bases and J by 1 base, leaving 7 bases between them. The germline CDR1 and CDR2 sequences are MNHEY and SMNVEV (reference sequence). The CDR3 length is 15 residues. The CDR3 DNA sequence: TGTGCCAGCAGTTTATCTGGCCCAAGCAATCAGCCCCAGCATTTT. It is translated as CASSLSGPSNQPQHF.

V gene TRBV11-1 combines with J gene TRBJ2-7, with D perhaps matching TRBD1 (5 bases). Germline V lookup: CDR1 SGHAT, CDR2 FQDESV (reference sequence). The CDR3 spans 12 residues. V lost 5 bases and J 4 bases, leaving 9 bases between the germline ends. This CDR3 reads CASSIGQYEQYF. The CDR3 nucleotides are TGTGCCAGCAGCATTGGACAATACGAGCAGTACTTC.

Points on this clonotype: Its ends do not fully match the called genes, so a read error is possible. V usage is TRBV6-2 or TRBV6-3 and J usage is TRBJ2-7; D is unclear. There are 15 residues in the CDR3. Germline V gene sequence: CDR1 MNHEY, CDR2 SVGEGT. Written as DNA, the CDR3 is TGTGCCGGCACTCTTACTCCCCGTGGTCGGTACGAGCAGTACTTT. Translating gives CAGTLTPRGRYEQYF.

This clonotype showed up many times. The chain has TRBV20-1 and TRBJ2-7; 7 bases line up with TRBD2. Germline CDR1 DFQATT, CDR2 SNEGSKA (reference sequence). The CDR3 runs 14 residues. Trimming took 0 bases from V and 5 from J; bases not matched to a gene: 7. The CDR3 DNA sequence: TGCAGTGCTAGAGAGGGGGGGTGGGTCGACGAGCAGTACTTC. It encodes CSAREGGWVDEQYF.

CDR3 protein: CASSPPQPSYNEQFF. The DNA of the CDR3 is TGTGCCAGCTCACCCCCACAGCCTTCCTACAATGAGCAGTTCTTC. This chain links TRBV18 with TRBJ2-1, with D uncertain. The CDR3 is 15 amino acids. Germline V CDR1 and CDR2: KGHSH, LQKENI. The germline V and J ends were trimmed by 3 bases and 1 base, with 10 bases remaining between them.